This T cell receptor beta chain is from a study of blood T cells in healthy people across ages. The use of a sample-barcoded 5' primer and a J-beta primer mix characterized a second PCR of 7 to 11 cycles. TCRdb called the 5' RACE reads again in MiXCR, with one record for every CDR3 protein. The sample lists around 1.5 million distinct CDR3 sequences, approximately 42% occurring once. Trimming took off 10 bases at V and 11 bases at J, with 23 bases between the two ends. This CDR3 contains 13 residues. CDR1 MGHRA and CDR2 YSYEKL come from the germline V gene. This sequence joins TRBV4-1 and TRBJ2-5, with D possibly TRBD2 on 5 matching bases. Sequenced material: blood. The origin of this receptor is a young woman in good health. CDR3 sequence: CANSIGSSDEQYF. Here the CDR3 DNA reads TGCGCCAACAGTATTGGGAGTTCGGATGAGCAGTACTTC.